The sequence of this T cell receptor (beta chain) was determined in a study of T cell responses to AZD1222 COVID-19 vaccine. Sequenced by immunoSEQ multiplex PCR; TCRdb stores in-frame clones only, minus some. In the table there are roughly 85,000 clones, over 75% of which are singletons. In germline, CDR1 is SGDLS, CDR2 YYNGEE. V was pared by 3 bases and J by 6 bases, with 13 bases between. The CDR3 totals 15 residues. The input for sequencing was peripheral blood, taken 28 days after the second AZD1222 dose. The rearrangement joins TRBV9 to TRBJ1-6; D not resolved. The source of this sequence is an adult who received the AZD1222 COVID-19 vaccine. Here the CDR3 reads CASSDKRNTNSPLHF. The CDR3 DNA reads as TGTGCCAGCAGCGACAAACGGAATACTAATTCACCCCTCCACTTT.